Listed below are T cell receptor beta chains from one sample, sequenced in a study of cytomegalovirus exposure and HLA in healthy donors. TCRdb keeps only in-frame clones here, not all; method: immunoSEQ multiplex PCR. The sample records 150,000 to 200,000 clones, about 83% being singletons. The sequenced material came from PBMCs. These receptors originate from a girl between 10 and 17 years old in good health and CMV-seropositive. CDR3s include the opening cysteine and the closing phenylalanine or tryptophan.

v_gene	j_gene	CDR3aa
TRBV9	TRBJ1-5	CASSPTGQLNQPQHF
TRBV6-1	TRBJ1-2	CASSVTEVDYGYTF
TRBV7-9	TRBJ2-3	CASSPGLGTDTQYF
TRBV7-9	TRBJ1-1	CASSLEGRHSSRAFF
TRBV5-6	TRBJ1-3	CASSHDRGSGNTIYF
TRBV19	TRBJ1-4	CASSSLQRNEKLFF
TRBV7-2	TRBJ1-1	CASRPDRRETEAFF
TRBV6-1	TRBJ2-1	CASSMTGSYNEQFF
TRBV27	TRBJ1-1	CASSTGGNTEAFF
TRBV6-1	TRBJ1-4	CASAFPQGISEKLFF
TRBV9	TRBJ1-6	CASSVGGERNSPLHF
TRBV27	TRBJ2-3	CASSLYWTSGGSTDTQYF
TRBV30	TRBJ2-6	CAWSTPGQKYSGANVLTF
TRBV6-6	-	CASSMTGLEQYF
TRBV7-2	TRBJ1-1	CASSPTISAGAFF
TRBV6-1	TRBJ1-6	CASSGQGLWSPLHF
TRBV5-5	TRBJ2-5	CASSLDGDLGQYF
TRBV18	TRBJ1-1	CASSPPGQPMNTEAFF
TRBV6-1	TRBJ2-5	CASSERRTSGKQETQYF
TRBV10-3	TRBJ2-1	CAVRDSLNEQFF
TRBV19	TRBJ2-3	CASGDRGEDTQYF
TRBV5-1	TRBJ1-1	CASSLGQGKAFF
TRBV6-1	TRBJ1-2	CASSDRGFGYTF
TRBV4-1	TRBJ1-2	CATSPGQAYGYTF
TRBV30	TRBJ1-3	CAWTEAGGAGNTIYF
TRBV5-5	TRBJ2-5	CASSPNRAKETQYF
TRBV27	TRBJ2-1	CASSQLRDRAEQFF
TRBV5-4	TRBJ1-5	CASSLPGYNQPQHF
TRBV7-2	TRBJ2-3	CASSLLSGGFSTDTQYF
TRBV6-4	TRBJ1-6	CASSTGQGNSPLHF
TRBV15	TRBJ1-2	CATSRAEGNSNGYTF
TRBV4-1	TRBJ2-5	CASSHPGTSGGETQYF
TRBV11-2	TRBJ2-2	CASSLGGTGELFF
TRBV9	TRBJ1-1	CTSSVAPRTINTEAFF
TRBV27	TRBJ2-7	CASSFTGPRDEQYF
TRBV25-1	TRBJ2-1	CASSGQGTPYNEQFF
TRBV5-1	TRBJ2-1	CASSLTSGTYNEQFF
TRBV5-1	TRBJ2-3	CASSLRGLASTDTQYF
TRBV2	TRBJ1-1	CASSRGQLLNTEAFF
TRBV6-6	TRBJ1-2	CASTPLQNSNYGYTF
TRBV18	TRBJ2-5	CASSPDRVKETQYF
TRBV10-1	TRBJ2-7	CASSDGSEQYF
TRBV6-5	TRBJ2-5	CATGTSGGAIETQYF
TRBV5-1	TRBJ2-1	CASSLGAGDYNEQFF
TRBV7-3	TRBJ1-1	CASSPGTENTEAFF
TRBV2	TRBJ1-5	CASSGTGPNQPQHF
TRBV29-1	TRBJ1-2	CSVEPRDSGYGYTF
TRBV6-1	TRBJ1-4	CASSGTVEAGKLFF
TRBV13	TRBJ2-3	CASSPSGLFSSTDTQYF
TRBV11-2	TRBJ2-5	CASSLGDRAHQETQYF